This T cell receptor beta chain is from a study of blood T cell repertoires in COVID-19. Study in general: Material from acute and convalescent COVID-19 was sourced from the United States, Italy and Spain. In each case, the material was cDNA or gDNA derived from T cells, B-cell-depleted T cells, or PBMCs.

Germline assignment: CDR1 MGHRA and CDR2 YSYEKL. Trimming left V 5 bases short and J 4 bases short, with 6 bases between. The CDR3 is made up of 12 amino acids. Per the study methods: It was from reference gene primer amplification that nucleated cell counts were estimated. This table comes from immunoSEQ multiplex PCR, and its TCRdb copy is limited to in-frame clones, with some not included. The DNA gave D and trimming, while V, J and clone size come from that table. The sample holds about 83,000 clones, about nine tenths seen once. The clonotype originates from a woman in her forties or fifties with active or convalescent COVID-19. The rearrangement links TRBV4-1 to TRBJ1-3, with D possibly matching TRBD1 (5 bases). The sequenced sample consisted of peripheral blood. The CDR3, as DNA: TGCGCCAGCAGCGGGGCAGGAAACACCATATATTTT. The encoded protein is CASSGAGNTIYF.